This is a list of T cell receptor beta chains from one sample in a study of blood T cell repertoires in COVID-19. Generated by immunoSEQ multiplex PCR, the TCRdb table keeps only in-frame clones and is missing some. The sample yields 150,000 or so clones, around 80% seen once. Sequencing used peripheral blood. The receptors were sampled from a human donor with acute or convalescent COVID-19. The donor label of this sample is uncertain. CDR3s include the opening cysteine and the closing phenylalanine or tryptophan. D genes are given only for firm matches. Size tells how often a clone was seen (once, few, many) or the class of an expanded clone, and some rows leave it out.

- - TRBJ2-3 TRBV10-3 15 CAISGANPSTDTQYF TGTGCCATCAGTGGGGCCAACCCTAGCACAGATACGCAGTATTTT
- - TRBJ2-1 TRBV7-2 14 CASSLERAHNEQFF TGTGCCAGCAGCTTGGAGCGGGCCCACAATGAGCAGTTCTTC
- - TRBJ2-7 TRBV30 13 CAWSTGRRQGQYF TGTGCCTGGAGTACAGGGAGACGTCAAGGGCAGTACTTC
few - TRBJ1-1 TRBV2 15 CASKVDRTGGAEAFF TGTGCCAGCAAAGTAGACCGGACCGGAGGTGCTGAAGCTTTCTTT
- - TRBJ1-1 TRBV11-2 13 CASSLRVNTEAFF TGTGCCAGCAGCCTCCGAGTGAACACTGAAGCTTTCTTT
- - TRBJ1-5 TRBV2 15 CASRAGPLTNQPQHF TGTGCCAGCAGGGCAGGGCCTTTGACCAATCAGCCCCAGCATTTT
- TRBD1 TRBJ1-1 TRBV5-1 13 CASSLEGQSEAFF TGCGCCAGCAGCTTGGAGGGACAGTCGGAAGCTTTCTTT
- TRBD2 TRBJ2-5 TRBV6-1 19 CASSETRLAGGYRTETQYF TGTGCCAGCAGTGAAACGAGACTAGCGGGGGGGTATAGGACGGAGACCCAGTACTTC
- - TRBJ1-5 TRBV5-4 15 CASSQGGGSNQPQHF TGTGCCAGCAGCCAAGGTGGGGGGAGCAATCAGCCCCAGCATTTT
- - TRBJ1-6 TRBV6-5 14 CASSKRDTGSPLHF TGTGCCAGCAGTAAGCGGGACACCGGATCACCCCTCCACTTT
- TRBD2 TRBJ2-2 TRBV5-1 14 CASSLSGVDGELFF TGCGCCAGCAGTTTAAGCGGGGTCGACGGGGAGCTGTTTTTT
- - TRBJ2-5 TRBV15 15 CATSRVGSEEETQYF TGTGCCACCAGCAGAGTCGGCTCCGAGGAAGAGACCCAGTACTTC
- TRBD1 TRBJ1-2 TRBV14 15 CASSLGDRAPYGYTF TGTGCCAGCAGCCTCGGGGACAGGGCTCCCTATGGCTACACCTTC
- TRBD1 TRBJ1-3 TRBV30 13 CAWSGQGANTIYF TGTGCCTGGAGTGGACAGGGCGCGAACACCATATATTTT
- TRBD1 TRBJ1-5 TRBV4-1 16 CASSHLRQGMNQPQHF TGCGCCAGCAGCCACCTTCGACAGGGGATGAATCAGCCCCAGCATTTT
- - TRBJ1-1 TRBV5-1 16 CASSSEVGGVNTEAFF TGCGCCAGCAGCTCGGAAGTGGGAGGGGTGAACACTGAAGCTTTCTTT
- - TRBJ1-3 TRBV19 16 CASSLSNRAWENTIYF TGTGCCAGTAGTCTTTCAAACAGGGCCTGGGAAAACACCATATATTTT
- - TRBJ1-2 TRBV3-1/TRBV3-2 14 CASSRTQILYGYTF TGTGCCAGCAGCCGAACCCAGATTCTCTATGGCTACACCTTC
- TRBD2 TRBJ2-4 TRBV4-1 17 CASSPGWGGSSKNIQYF TGCGCCAGCAGCCCCGGATGGGGGGGGAGTAGCAAAAACATTCAGTACTTC
- TRBD2 TRBJ2-3 TRBV9 17 CASSSRDSGGALGTQYF TGTGCCAGCAGCTCCCGGGATAGCGGGGGGGCCCTGGGTACGCAGTATTTT
once TRBD2 TRBJ2-1 TRBV19 15 CASSTGLAGANEQFF TGTGCCAGTAGTACGGGACTAGCGGGGGCCAATGAGCAGTTCTTC
- - TRBJ1-4 TRBV7-2 18 CASSCPYGGAQDCEKLFF TGTGCCAGCAGCTGCCCCTACGGGGGGGCGCAGGATTGTGAAAAACTGTTTTTT
- TRBD1 TRBJ2-7 TRBV4-1 15 CASSQSTGGSYEQYF TGCGCCAGCAGCCAGTCCACAGGGGGCTCCTACGAGCAGTACTTC
- - TRBJ1-2 TRBV30 13 CAWIPTPYRGYTF TGTGCCTGGATCCCCACCCCGTACAGGGGCTACACCTTC